A selection of T cell receptor beta chains follows, all from one sample in a study of blood T cells in healthy people across ages. One entry per CDR3 protein results from TCRdb running MiXCR on the 5' RACE reads. This sample has over 950,000 distinct CDR3 sequences, with around two fifths found just once. Sequencing was done on a sample of blood. The origin of the receptors is a man aged 18-30 years in good health. Each CDR3 is given with its conserved first and last residue. Each record gives: clone size, J gene, V gene, CDR3 protein. Rows give clone size only sometimes, using once, few, many, or a class for an expanded clone.

many,TRBJ1-2,TRBV5-1,CASSLDLGPTPYGYTF
.,TRBJ2-3,TRBV7-2,CASSPNYPSRGTQYF
.,TRBJ1-1,TRBV20-1,CSARAREPGFTEAFF
.,TRBJ2-3,TRBV2,CASSEWSVSTDTQYF
.,TRBJ2-1,TRBV25-1,CASSSHSEQFF
few,TRBJ1-1,TRBV7-6,CASSFLIDTEAFF
once,TRBJ1-2,TRBV12-3/TRBV12-4,CASGPGAEGYTF
.,TRBJ1-2,TRBV4-3,CASSPAVWGGGYTF
.,TRBJ1-2,TRBV2,CASSEGWTDLANYGYTF
.,TRBJ1-2,TRBV29-1,CSAPGENYGYTF
few,TRBJ1-5,TRBV12-3/TRBV12-4,CASVGHNNQPQHF
.,TRBJ1-2,TRBV14,CASSQLTGDYGYTF
.,.,TRBV20-1,CSASGQAYLHEQYF
.,TRBJ2-1,TRBV4-1,CASSPIGTSGAFSYNEQFF
few,TRBJ2-1,TRBV30,CAWSPPAGGSHEQFF
many,TRBJ1-2,TRBV6-2/TRBV6-3,CASRRHETAHYGYTF
.,TRBJ2-2,TRBV5-6,CAGSSGPTNTGELFF